What follows is one T cell receptor (beta chain) and its context. What it binds is unknown. This sample stems from a study of CD8+CD57+ T cells in acquired aplastic anemia. About the research overall: The study obtained an average of roughly 3 ug of DNA from sorted CD4+ and CD8+ cells.

Germline V CDR1 and CDR2: SNHLY, FYNNEI. The CDR3 runs 17 residues. V was trimmed by 8 bases and J by 14 bases, leaving 36 bases between them. The authors sequenced patients whose flow cytometry had shown CD8+CD57+ cell expansion. No patient had been given any therapy when blood was sampled. Findings of the study overall: Common to patients and controls were twenty-nine CD8+ CDR3 sequences. CD8+ Simpson's diversity in patients was not significantly different from that in controls.

TCR beta VDJ and CDR3 were profiled, and genomic DNA was the template. TCRdb reanalysed the reads using MiXCR and keeps one entry per CDR3 protein. The data show 270,000 or so distinct CDR3 sequences, 65% to 90% seen once. The V call is TRBV2, the J call TRBJ2-5; perhaps D is TRBD1 or TRBD2 (6 bases each). The sequenced sample was sorted CD4+, CD8+, or CD8+CD57+ T cells (not recorded which) from PBMCs. This sequence was found in a human donor with aplastic anemia. The CDR3 DNA is TGTGCCAGCGGGGACGGGGGCGCAGATACGCAGCAATTTGGCCCATACTTC. It encodes CASGDGGADTQQFGPYF. Full variable domain (missing parts from reference TRBV2 and TRBJ2-5): EPEVTQTPSHQVTQMGQEVILRCVPISNHLYFYWYRQILGQKVEFLVSFYNNEISEKSEIFDDQFSVERPDGSNFTLKIRSTKLEDSAMYFCASGDGGADTQQFGPYFGPGTRLLVL.